This T cell receptor (beta chain) emerged from a study of molecular identifiers for immune sequencing clone quantification. General observations from the study: Jurkat TCR RNA spiked in from one cell reportedly remained identifiable amid one million naive cells.

The V gene end was trimmed by 7 bases and the J gene end by 5 bases; junction bases not matched to a gene: 11. The CDR3 extends over 15 amino acids. This clonotype was observed at least ten times. Its matching antigen is unknown. TCRdb re-derived calls from the PCR reads in MiXCR, one entry per CDR3 protein. The sample shows some 590,000 distinct CDR3 sequences, about 25% of them seen only once. The sequenced sample consisted of naive CD8+ T cells from blood, with Jurkat cell RNA spiked in. Noted subset: FACS-sorted CD8+CD4-CCR7+CD45RA+ naive T cells. The rearrangement joins TRBV12-3 or TRBV12-4 to TRBJ1-5; 7 bases line up with TRBD1. The source is a human donor in good health. Some libraries in this study had Jurkat cell RNA spiked in. The CDR3 sequence is CASKLQGSVDQPQHF. The CDR3 nucleotides are TGTGCCAGCAAACTACAGGGGAGTGTCGATCAGCCCCAGCATTTT.